The rows below give T cell receptor beta chains drawn from one sample of a study of T-cell reconstitution after alpha-beta-depleted transplantation in children. TCRdb re-analysed the PCR reads in MiXCR, keeping a single row per CDR3 protein. In the table there are 230,000 or so distinct CDR3 sequences, 9.7% of which are singletons. Specimen: PBMCs from the stem cell graft donor, collected from the stem cell graft. Every receptor here comes from a human donor who donated a stem cell graft to a child with SCID. Each CDR3 is given with its conserved first and last residue. The D gene is left open where the match is weak. Size values are once, few and many counts, or a class for expanded clones, and some rows have none.

cdr3_aa | cdr3_nt | v_call | d_call | j_call | clone_size
CASSLIGSTFGTDTQYF | TGCGCCAGCAGCTTGATTGGCAGCACCTTCGGGACAGATACGCAGTATTTT | TRBV5-1 | NA | TRBJ2-3 | NA
CASSPTPNEQFF | TGTGCCAGCTCACCTACCCCCAATGAGCAGTTCTTC | TRBV18 | NA | TRBJ2-1 | many
CSGQPNGEKLFF | TGCAGTGGGCAACCGAACGGTGAAAAACTGTTTTTT | TRBV20-1 | NA | TRBJ1-4 | many
CASSKGQGAYNEQFF | TGCGCCAGCAGCAAGGGACAGGGGGCCTACAATGAGCAGTTCTTC | TRBV5-1 | TRBD1 | TRBJ2-1 | many
CASSQQAAGGYGDTF | TGCGCCAGCAGCCAACAGGCGGCAGGCGGATATGGCGACACCTTC | TRBV5-1 | NA | TRBJ1-2 | few
CASSFQAREAFF | TGTGCCAGCAGTTTCCAGGCGCGCGAAGCTTTCTTT | TRBV12-3/TRBV12-4 | NA | TRBJ1-1 | many
CSASTGNTEAFF | TGCAGTGCTAGTACCGGAAACACTGAAGCTTTCTTT | TRBV20-1 | NA | TRBJ1-1 | many
CASSPGGGGLPAEQYF | TGCGCCAGCAGCCCAGGAGGCGGGGGCCTTCCTGCCGAGCAGTACTTC | TRBV5-1 | NA | TRBJ2-7 | many
CAISEKGNNYGYTF | TGTGCCATCAGTGAGAAGGGAAATAACTATGGCTACACCTTC | TRBV10-3 | NA | TRBJ1-2 | NA
CASRSTGGYGYTF | TGTGCCAGCAGGTCAACAGGGGGTTATGGCTACACCTTC | TRBV12-3/TRBV12-4 | TRBD1 | TRBJ1-2 | many
CASSDRGSSSNEQFF | TGTGCCAGCAGTGATAGGGGAAGCTCCTCCAATGAGCAGTTTTTC | TRBV2 | NA | TRBJ2-1 | NA
CSARDRDTQYF | TGCAGTGCTAGAGACAGAGATACGCAGTATTTT | TRBV20-1 | NA | TRBJ2-3 | many
CASSSGTVRTERETQYF | TGCGCCAGCAGCTCCGGGACAGTACGGACAGAAAGAGAGACCCAGTACTTC | TRBV5-1 | TRBD1 | TRBJ2-5 | NA
CASIPRGDTDTQYF | TGTGCCAGCATCCCCCGGGGGGACACAGATACGCAGTATTTT | TRBV12-3/TRBV12-4 | TRBD2 | TRBJ2-3 | many
CASSEGGRTGELFF | TGCGCCAGCTCCGAAGGGGGTCGGACCGGGGAGCTGTTTTTT | TRBV5-1 | NA | TRBJ2-2 | many
CSAQRGPRTDTQYF | TGCAGTGCACAGCGGGGCCCTAGAACAGATACGCAGTATTTT | TRBV20-1 | TRBD2 | TRBJ2-3 | many
CASRQGDPSGANVLTF | TGCGCCAGCAGACAGGGGGACCCCTCTGGGGCCAACGTCCTGACTTTC | TRBV5-1 | TRBD1 | TRBJ2-6 | NA
CASSLATPVTDTQYF | TGTGCCAGCAGTTTAGCGACCCCTGTCACAGATACGCAGTATTTT | TRBV12-3/TRBV12-4 | NA | TRBJ2-3 | many
CASSRQGRNSGNTIYF | TGTGCCAGCAGCCGCCAGGGACGGAACTCTGGAAACACCATATATTTT | TRBV3-1 | NA | TRBJ1-3 | NA
CASSFPTGPYGYTF | TGTGCCAGCAGCTTTCCGACAGGACCCTATGGCTACACCTTC | TRBV7-9 | NA | TRBJ1-2 | many
CASSPQGEIAGELFF | TGTGCCAGCAGTCCTCAGGGGGAAATTGCCGGGGAGCTGTTTTTT | TRBV12-3/TRBV12-4 | TRBD1 | TRBJ2-2 | many
CSAAGTGTSYGYTF | TGCAGTGCTGCCGGGACAGGGACGTCTTATGGCTACACCTTC | TRBV20-1 | TRBD1 | TRBJ1-2 | many
CASRGQGADYGYTF | TGTGCCAGCAGAGGACAGGGGGCGGACTATGGCTACACCTTC | TRBV2 | TRBD1 | TRBJ1-2 | many
CASSLQGIGTDTQYF | TGTGCCAGCAGCCTACAGGGGATAGGTACAGATACGCAGTATTTT | TRBV7-2 | TRBD1 | TRBJ2-3 | many
CASSLDSGPSTDTQYF | TGTGCCAGCAGCTTGGATTCCGGCCCTAGCACAGATACGCAGTATTTT | TRBV5-6 | NA | TRBJ2-3 | many
CASSLSGLREQYF | TGTGCCAGCAGTTTATCGGGCTTGCGGGAGCAGTACTTC | TRBV27 | NA | TRBJ2-7 | many
CSARVAAYNEQFF | TGCAGTGCTAGGGTGGCGGCCTACAATGAGCAGTTCTTC | TRBV20-1 | NA | TRBJ2-1 | many
CASSLGLEQETQYF | TGTGCCAGCAGCCTCGGACTGGAGCAAGAGACCCAGTACTTC | TRBV7-2 | NA | TRBJ2-5 | many
CASSPTGSYGYTF | TGTGCCAGCAGCCCCACAGGGAGCTATGGCTACACCTTC | TRBV7-8 | NA | TRBJ1-2 | few
CASSPTRGKDTQYF | TGTGCCAGCAGTCCCACTAGGGGGAAAGATACGCAGTATTTT | TRBV12-3/TRBV12-4 | NA | TRBJ2-3 | few
CASSKQGGFRGYTF | TGTGCCAGCAGCAAACAGGGAGGTTTTCGGGGCTACACCTTC | TRBV7-9 | NA | TRBJ1-2 | NA
CASSLKHNEQFF | TGCGCCAGCAGCTTGAAGCACAATGAGCAGTTCTTC | TRBV5-1 | NA | TRBJ2-1 | many
CASSLEAGNGANYGYTF | TGCGCCAGCAGCTTGGAGGCCGGGAACGGAGCTAACTATGGCTACACCTTC | TRBV5-1 | NA | TRBJ1-2 | many
CASSLGGRENYGYTF | TGTGCCAGCAGCCTAGGGGGGAGGGAAAACTATGGCTACACCTTC | TRBV4-2 | NA | TRBJ1-2 | many
CASSYTTGRNQPQHF | TGTGCCAGCAGTTATACCACCGGGCGCAATCAGCCCCAGCATTTT | TRBV6-5 | NA | TRBJ1-5 | many
CASSQGGAGYEQYF | TGCGCCAGCAGCCAAGGCGGGGCTGGGTACGAGCAGTACTTC | TRBV4-1 | NA | TRBJ2-7 | many
CASSYLPGQGSNQPQHF | TGTGCCAGCAGTTACCTTCCGGGACAGGGGAGCAATCAGCCCCAGCATTTT | TRBV6-5 | TRBD1 | TRBJ1-5 | many
CSATLPPGNTIYF | TGCAGTGCTACCTTACCACCTGGAAACACCATATATTTT | TRBV20-1 | NA | TRBJ1-3 | many
CASRLPRTGEGTEAFF | TGTGCCAGCAGACTCCCGAGGACAGGGGAAGGGACTGAAGCTTTCTTT | TRBV7-2 | TRBD1 | TRBJ1-1 | many
CASSQGPDRSSYEQYF | TGTGCCAGCAGCCAAGGGCCGGACAGGAGCTCCTACGAGCAGTACTTC | TRBV14 | TRBD1 | TRBJ2-7 | many